Following are 17 T cell receptor beta chains from one sample sequenced in a study of long-term antiretroviral therapy in people with HIV. Investigators performed immunoSEQ version v3.0 at survey level. Produced via immunoSEQ multiplex PCR; TCRdb's table is partial and in-frame only. The data contain 21,000 or so clones, 70% to 90% of them seen just once; the ten biggest clones take up roughly 3.6%. The starting material was unsorted PBMCs, obtained 2.3 years after starting antiretroviral therapy. The receptors come from a man aged 55 to 70 with HIV.

CDR3 coding DNA: TGTGCCAGCAGTGAAAATCCCCGGGTCACAGATACGCAGTATTTT. Translation: CASSENPRVTDTQYF. The chain employs TRBV2 and TRBJ2-3; D is unresolved. V shed 2 bases and J shed 2 bases, with 11 bases lying between them. The CDR3 consists of 15 residues. Per the germline V gene, CDR1 is SNHLY and CDR2 is FYNNEI.

The rearrangement links TRBV4-1 to TRBJ2-7; D call uncertain. V was shortened by 2 bases and J by 2 bases, with 13 bases between the two germline ends. Germline CDR1 is MGHRA and CDR2 is YSYEKL. There are 15 residues in the CDR3. The CDR3, as DNA: TGCGCCAGCAGCCAATATACGTCTAGTACCTACGAGCAGTACTTC. Its protein is CASSQYTSSTYEQYF.

The chain couples TRBV28 to TRBJ2-2, with D possibly being TRBD1 (7 bases). The CDR3 loop spans 17 amino acids. Trimming removed 5 bases at V and 7 bases at J, with 23 bases between. Germline CDR1 reads MDHEN; CDR2 reads SYDVKM. CDR3 sequence (DNA): TGTGCCAGCAGTCCGCGAAGCAGGGGGAGGCTAGTCGGGGAGCTGTTTTTT. This sequence encodes CASSPRSRGRLVGELFF.

The chain recombines TRBV6-6 with TRBJ2-3; D is possibly TRBD1 (7 bases). With 0 bases removed from V and 6 bases from J, the gap between germline ends came to 13 bases. This CDR3 spans 15 amino acids. The germline gives CDR1 MNHNY, CDR2 SVGAGI (reference sequence). The CDR3 loop is CASSYSSRGRDTQYF. The CDR3 coding sequence is TGTGCCAGCAGTTACTCATCCAGGGGGAGGGATACGCAGTATTTT.

Regarding this clone: Sequence at one end of the junction differs from germline and may be a read error. The CDR3 bases are TGTGCCAGCAGCTTGAGGCGACAGGCGGCCTCCGCCCCCAATTTT. Residues: CASSLRRQAASAPNF. The chain has TRBV5-5 and TRBJ1-4; D may be TRBD1 (6 bases). Germline V gene lookup returns CDR1 SGHKS and CDR2 YYEKEE (reference sequence). The CDR3 consists of 15 residues.

The chain joins TRBV7-9 to TRBJ2-5, with D hard to call. The V and J ends lost 6 bases and 7 bases respectively, with 12 bases between them. Germline CDR1 is SEHNR and CDR2 is FQNEAQ (reference sequence). The CDR3 has 12 residues. The CDR3: CASRPSLGTQYF. CDR3 nucleotides: TGTGCCAGCAGACCGTCATTGGGGACCCAGTACTTC.

The chain is built from TRBV5-8 and TRBJ2-5, with D possibly matching TRBD1 (7 bases). Trimming stripped 4 bases from V and 1 base from J, with 17 bases between. This CDR3 is 16 amino acids long. CDR1 is SGHTS, CDR2 YDEGEE, per germline. The CDR3 here is CASSLGGTVSQETQYF. CDR3 bases: TGTGCCAGCAGCCTCGGAGGGACAGTGAGCCAAGAGACCCAGTACTTC.

CDR3 in amino acids: CASAPDSSTGELFF. The CDR3 bases are TGTGCCAGCGCCCCGGACAGCTCCACCGGGGAGCTGTTTTTT. The chain uses TRBV2 and TRBJ2-2, with D possibly TRBD1 on 6 matching bases. V lost 8 bases to trimming and J lost 4 bases, with 14 bases between them. The CDR3 length is 14 residues. Germline V gene sequence: CDR1 SNHLY, CDR2 FYNNEI.

For this clone: At one end the junction does not follow the germline gene, possibly because of a read error. The chain couples TRBV6-1 to TRBJ2-7; D is undetermined. Germline CDR1 MNHNS, CDR2 SASEGT. This CDR3 has 16 amino acids. The CDR3 spells CASSEASHIGSSLDTF. The CDR3 DNA sequence: TGTGCCAGCAGTGAAGCGAGTCATATTGGATCCTCCTTGGATACCTTC.

This clone occurred once. V gene TRBV6-1 combines with J gene TRBJ2-7; the D gene is possibly TRBD1 (6 bases). This CDR3 spans 13 amino acids. Trimming pared 7 bases from V and 6 bases from J, leaving 16 bases between. Germline V gene sequence: CDR1 MNHNS, CDR2 SASEGT. The CDR3 reads CASTRGGYIEQYF. The CDR3 nucleotides are TGTGCCAGCACCCGAGGGGGTTACATCGAGCAGTACTTC.

The J gene is TRBJ1-2, the V gene TRBV6-6; D gene ambiguous. Deletions cut 5 bases from V and 2 bases from J, with 15 bases between. Germline V gives CDR1 MNHNY, CDR2 SVGAGI (reference sequence). The CDR3 is made up of 15 amino acids. The CDR3 nucleotides are TGTGCCAGCAGTCACCATCAAGCGGGAAACTATGGCTACACCTTC. Its protein product is CASSHHQAGNYGYTF.

The V call is TRBV19, the J call TRBJ1-1, with TRBD1 matching 7 bases. This CDR3 spans 15 amino acids. The V segment lost 4 bases and the J segment 3 bases; nucleotides outside the gene matches: 8. CDR1 LNHDA and CDR2 SQIVND come from the germline V gene (reference sequence). As DNA, the CDR3 is TGTGCCAGTAGTAGGAACAGGGGCCCGGACACTGAAGCTTTCTTT. Translating gives CASSRNRGPDTEAFF.

The chain has TRBV5-4 and TRBJ1-2, with 9 bases aligning to TRBD1. The V gene end was trimmed by 0 bases and the J gene end by 2 bases; junction bases not matched to a gene: 5. CDR3 length: 16 residues. Looked up from germline, CDR1 is SGHNT and CDR2 is YYREEE (reference sequence). The CDR3 DNA reads TGTGCCAGCAGCTTGGCCGGGACAGGGAGGAACTATGGCTACACCTTC. Protein product: CASSLAGTGRNYGYTF. The whole variable domain, filled in from reference TRBV5-4 and TRBJ1-2, reads ETGVTQSPTHLIKTRGQQVTLRCSSQSGHNTVSWYQQALGQGPQFIFQYYREEENGRGNFPPRFSGLQFPNYSSELNVNALELDDSALYLCASSLAGTGRNYGYTFGSGTRLTVV.

This clone has a single count. The rearrangement joins TRBV10-2 to TRBJ2-1; D ambiguous. The germline CDR1 and CDR2 sequences are WSHSY and SAAADI. There are 12 residues in the CDR3. The V and J ends lost 3 bases and 4 bases respectively, with 4 bases between them. Written as DNA, the CDR3 is TGCGCCAGCAGTGACGCGTACAATGAGCAGTTCTTC. Translating gives CASSDAYNEQFF.

This chain links TRBV15 with TRBJ1-2; D unresolved. Trimming stripped 0 bases from V and 1 base from J, with 3 bases between. Germline assignment: CDR1 LNHNV and CDR2 YYDKDF (reference sequence). The length of the CDR3 is 13 residues. Here the CDR3 DNA reads TGTGCCACCAGCAGAGAGTTTAACTATGGCTACACCTTC. Encoded protein: CATSREFNYGYTF.

The chain carries TRBV27 and TRBJ2-7; 8 bases agree with TRBD2. The CDR3 has 14 amino acids. Germline V lookup: CDR1 MNHEY, CDR2 SMNVEV (reference sequence). The V gene end was trimmed by 4 bases and the J gene end by 7 bases; junction bases not matched to a gene: 9. CDR3 in DNA: TGTGCCAGCAGTTCAGCGGGAGAGACTGGAGAGCAGTACTTC. As protein: CASSSAGETGEQYF.

For the CDR3, the DNA is TGTGCCAGCAGACTAGCGGGGAACACCGGGGAGCTGTTTTTT. Amino acids: CASRLAGNTGELFF. This rearrangement joins TRBV25-1 to TRBJ2-2; TRBD2 matches at 9 bases. After removal of 6 bases from V and 1 base from J, the junction contained 0 bases not matched to a gene. Germline V CDR1 and CDR2: MGHDK, SYGVNS. There are 14 residues in the CDR3.